Listed below are T cell receptor beta chains from one sample, sequenced in a study of cytomegalovirus exposure and HLA in healthy donors. Libraries were prepared by immunoSEQ multiplex PCR; TCRdb keeps only in-frame clonotypes and omits some of them. In the table there are about 140,000 clones, around 80% of which are singletons. Sequencing was performed on PBMCs. The receptor set was obtained from a man aged 18 to 29 in good health and CMV-seropositive. The CDR3 runs from the conserved cysteine through the conserved F or W. The D gene is left open where the match is weak. A row's size may be missing; if present it is once, few, many or a size class.

>TRBV27|TRBD2|NA|TRBJ2-1
CASSLPGLGYEQFF
TGTGCCAGCAGTTTGCCGGGACTAGGATATGAGCAGTTCTTC
>TRBV7-9|TRBD2|NA|TRBJ2-1
CASSLGLAGGNEQFF
TGTGCCAGCAGCCTGGGACTAGCGGGGGGCAATGAGCAGTTCTTC
>TRBV21-1|NA|NA|TRBJ1-4
CASSKVRTVREKLFF
TGTGCCAGCAGCAAAGTTCGGACAGTAAGGGAAAAACTGTTTTTT
>TRBV6-1|TRBD2|NA|TRBJ2-1
CASSEEGLAYNEQFF
TGTGCCAGCAGTGAAGAGGGACTAGCCTACAATGAGCAGTTCTTC
>TRBV4-1|NA|NA|TRBJ2-5
CASSQLGLVRETQYF
TGCGCCAGCAGCCAACTAGGACTCGTAAGGGAGACCCAGTACTTC
>TRBV18|TRBD1|once|TRBJ1-1
CASSPHGQGAERNTEAFF
TGTGCCAGCTCACCACACGGACAGGGGGCAGAAAGGAACACTGAAGCTTTCTTT
>TRBV27|TRBD2|NA|TRBJ2-3
CASSYSGVTDTQYF
TGTGCCAGCAGTTATAGCGGGGTCACAGATACGCAGTATTTT
>TRBV28|TRBD1|NA|TRBJ2-1
CASSFEGQGVNEQFF
TGTGCCAGCAGTTTTGAAGGACAGGGGGTCAATGAGCAGTTCTTC
>TRBV5-3|NA|NA|TRBJ1-1
CASSQVGGTEAFF
TGTGCCAGCAGCCAAGTCGGAGGGACTGAAGCTTTCTTT
>TRBV5-1|NA|once|TRBJ1-1
CASSLVPGGSGEAFF
TGCGCCAGCAGCTTGGTGCCGGGGGGCTCAGGTGAAGCTTTCTTT
>TRBV28|NA|few|TRBJ1-5
CASSRNQPQHF
TGTGCCAGCAGTCGGAATCAGCCCCAGCATTTT
>TRBV6-1|TRBD2|once|TRBJ2-1
CASSDQLAGGKNEQFF
TGTGCCAGCAGTGACCAACTAGCGGGAGGTAAAAATGAGCAGTTCTTC
>TRBV5-4|TRBD1|NA|TRBJ2-7
CASSSGTGGYEQYF
TGTGCCAGCAGCTCCGGGACAGGGGGGTACGAGCAGTACTTC
>TRBV5-1|TRBD1|NA|TRBJ2-2
CASSRDRVDTGELFF
TGCGCCAGCAGCCGCGACAGGGTGGACACCGGGGAGCTGTTTTTT
>TRBV6-1|NA|NA|TRBJ1-3
CASSELAVSSGNTIYF
TGTGCCAGCAGTGAACTGGCGGTTAGCTCTGGAAACACCATATATTTT
>TRBV19|NA|NA|TRBJ2-3
CASTRRDGTDTQYF
TGTGCCAGTACGCGGCGGGACGGCACAGATACGCAGTATTTT
>TRBV30|TRBD2|NA|TRBJ2-3
CAWKGTSGRRPDTQYF
TGTGCCTGGAAGGGGACTAGCGGGAGGAGGCCAGATACGCAGTATTTT